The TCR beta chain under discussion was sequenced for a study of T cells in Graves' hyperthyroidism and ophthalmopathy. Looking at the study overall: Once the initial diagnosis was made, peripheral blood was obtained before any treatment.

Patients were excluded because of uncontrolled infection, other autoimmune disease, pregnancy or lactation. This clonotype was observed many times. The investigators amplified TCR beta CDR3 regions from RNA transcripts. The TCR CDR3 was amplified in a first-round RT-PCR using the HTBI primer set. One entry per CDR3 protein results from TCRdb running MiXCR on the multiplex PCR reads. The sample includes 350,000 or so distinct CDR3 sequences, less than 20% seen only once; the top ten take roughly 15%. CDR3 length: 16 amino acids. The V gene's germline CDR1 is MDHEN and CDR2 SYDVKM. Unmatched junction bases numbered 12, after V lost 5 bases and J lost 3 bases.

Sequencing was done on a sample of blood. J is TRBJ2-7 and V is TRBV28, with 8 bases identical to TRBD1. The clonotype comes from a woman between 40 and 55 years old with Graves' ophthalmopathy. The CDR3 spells CASSTPGQVKVYEQYF. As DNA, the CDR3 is TGTGCCAGCAGTACCCCGGGACAGGTTAAGGTCTACGAGCAGTACTTC.